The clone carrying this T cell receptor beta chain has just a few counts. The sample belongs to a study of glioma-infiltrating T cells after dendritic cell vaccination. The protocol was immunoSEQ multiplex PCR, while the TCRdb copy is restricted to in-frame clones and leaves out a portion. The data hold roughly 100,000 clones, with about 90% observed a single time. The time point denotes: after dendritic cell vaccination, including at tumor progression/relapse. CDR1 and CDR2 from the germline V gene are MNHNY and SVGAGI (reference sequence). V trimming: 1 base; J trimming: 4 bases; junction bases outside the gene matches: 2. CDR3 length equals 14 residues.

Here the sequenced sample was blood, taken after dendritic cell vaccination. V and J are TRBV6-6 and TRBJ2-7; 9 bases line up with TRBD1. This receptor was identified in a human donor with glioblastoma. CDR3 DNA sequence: TGTGCCAGCAGTTACTTGGGACAGGGTTACGAGCAGTACTTC. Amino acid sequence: CASSYLGQGYEQYF.